These 10 T cell receptor beta chains came from one sample sequenced in a study of graft-versus-host responses after intestinal transplantation. Sequencing used immunoSEQ multiplex PCR; TCRdb keeps in-frame clones, though not all of them. This sample has around 25,000 clones, with 70% to 90% found just once. Sequenced material: PBMCs, taken around 14 months after intestinal transplant. These receptors were obtained from a human patient who received an intestinal transplant, so some T cells may come from the graft donor.

The chain couples TRBV7-3 to TRBJ2-3; D may be TRBD2 (5 bases). There are 15 residues in the CDR3. Deletions cut 4 bases from V and 0 bases from J, with 11 bases between. CDR1 is SGHTA, CDR2 FQGTGA, per germline. The DNA for the CDR3 is TGTGCCAGCAGCTCCGACGGGGTGAGCACAGATACGCAGTATTTT. Protein product: CASSSDGVSTDTQYF.

This chain connects TRBV29-1 to TRBJ1-1; TRBD1 matches 7 bases. The germline gives CDR1 SQVTM, CDR2 ANQGSEA. Trimming removed 7 bases from V and 5 bases from J; junction bases left unmatched: 10. The CDR3 runs to 13 residues. The CDR3 region is CSGMSGTVTEAFF. CDR3 in DNA: TGCAGCGGTATGTCCGGGACAGTGACTGAAGCTTTCTTT.

This clone appeared a few times. The chain employs TRBV5-1 and TRBJ2-5; TRBD1 is a possible D gene (5 bases). V lost 3 bases to trimming and J lost 1 base, with 16 bases between them. CDR3 length: 16 amino acids. Germline V CDR1 and CDR2: SGHRS, YFSETQ. CDR3 in DNA: TGCGCCAGCAGCTCGGCCGCGGCGACAGCCCAAGAGACCCAGTACTTC. Protein sequence: CASSSAAATAQETQYF. Filled out from reference TRBV5-1 and TRBJ2-5, the complete variable domain reads KAGVTQTPRYLIKTRGQQVTLSCSPISGHRSVSWYQQTPGQGLQFLFEYFSETQRNKGNFPGRFSGRQFSNSRSEMNVSTLELGDSALYLCASSSAAATAQETQYFGPGTRLLVL.

The rearrangement uses TRBV6-5 and TRBJ1-2, with 9 bases lining up with TRBD1. The ends lost 6 bases at V and 3 bases at J; junction bases unmatched: 5. The CDR3 runs 14 residues. Germline loops: CDR1 MNHEY, CDR2 SVGAGI. The CDR3 protein is CASRLQGADYGYTF. The CDR3 nucleotides are TGTGCCAGCAGACTACAGGGGGCTGACTATGGCTACACCTTC.

The gene calls are TRBV28 and TRBJ2-3; D may correspond to TRBD1 or TRBD2 (5 bases each). CDR1 and CDR2 from the germline V gene are MDHEN and SYDVKM. The germline V and J ends were trimmed by 7 bases and 9 bases, with 14 bases remaining between them. The CDR3 contains 12 residues. CDR3 nucleotide sequence: TGTGCCAGCACCCGCGCCGGGGCCACGCAGTATTTT. It yields the protein CASTRAGATQYF.

V usage is TRBV5-1 and J usage is TRBJ2-3; D perhaps matches TRBD2 (6 bases). The V end was cut by 5 bases, the J end by 2 bases, with 15 bases between. The CDR3 spans 15 residues. Per germline, CDR1 SGHRS and CDR2 YFSETQ. The CDR3 sequence is CASSPTAGITDTQYF. The CDR3 nucleotides read TGCGCCAGCAGTCCTACCGCGGGGATCACAGATACGCAGTATTTT.

This chain uses TRBV9 with TRBJ2-2; 11 bases align to TRBD2. The CDR3 is made up of 16 amino acids. Germline V gene sequence: CDR1 SGDLS, CDR2 YYNGEE. Unmatched junction bases numbered 9, after V lost 4 bases and J lost 7 bases. DNA for the CDR3: TGTGCCAGCAGCCTCTATAGCGGGAGGGAAAACGGGGAGCTGTTTTTT. As protein: CASSLYSGRENGELFF.

The chain recombines TRBV19 with TRBJ2-7; D is unresolved. Trimming left V 2 bases short and J 3 bases short, with 11 bases between. Germline V gives CDR1 LNHDA, CDR2 SQIVND (reference sequence). The CDR3 extends over 14 amino acids. The CDR3 loop reads CASSIPWPNYEQYF. DNA of the CDR3: TGTGCCAGTAGTATACCCTGGCCGAACTACGAGCAGTACTTC.

This sequence joins TRBV28 and TRBJ2-1; TRBD1 agrees at 10 bases. CDR3 length: 15 residues. V lost 5 bases to trimming and J lost 8 bases; unmatched junction nucleotides: 9. The germline CDR1 and CDR2 sequences are MDHEN and SYDVKM. Here the CDR3 DNA reads TGTGCCAGCAGTGAGGCCGGGACAGGGGTCGATGAGCAGTTCTTC. This encodes CASSEAGTGVDEQFF.

J is TRBJ2-6 and V is TRBV30, with D unclear. Germline CDR1 reads GTSNPN; CDR2 reads SVGIG (reference sequence). V lost 0 bases to trimming and J lost 0 bases, with 6 bases between them. The CDR3 is 15 amino acids. Here the CDR3 reads CAWSVASSGANVLTF. In DNA form, the CDR3 reads TGTGCCTGGAGTGTAGCCAGCTCTGGGGCCAACGTCCTGACTTTC.